The 18 T cell receptor beta chains in this list originate from one sample, sequenced in a study of T cell responses to AZD1222 COVID-19 vaccine. Repertoires were generated with immunoSEQ multiplex PCR, while TCRdb's copy carries only in-frame clones and drops some. This repertoire shows roughly 150,000 clones, roughly nine tenths found once; its top ten account for roughly 1.2%. The material sequenced was peripheral blood, taken 28 days after the second AZD1222 dose. These receptors all come from an adult who received the AZD1222 COVID-19 vaccine.

The V gene is TRBV10-3, the J gene TRBJ2-3; weak D call: TRBD2 (5 bases). V gave up 6 bases and J gave up 1 base, with 20 bases separating them. This CDR3 spans 17 amino acids. Germline V lookup: CDR1 ENHRY, CDR2 SYGVKD. CDR3 loop: CAIREVRWTSRTDTQYF. CDR3 nucleotide sequence: TGTGCCATCAGGGAGGTTCGCTGGACGAGCCGCACAGATACGCAGTATTTT.

The chain employs TRBV18 and TRBJ1-3; D ambiguous. The CDR3 extends over 15 amino acids. Per germline, CDR1 KGHSH and CDR2 LQKENI. V was cut by 1 base and J by 4 bases, with 11 bases left in between. This CDR3 reads CASSPQTSPGNTIYF. As DNA, the CDR3 is TGTGCCAGCTCACCACAGACTTCTCCGGGAAACACCATATATTTT.

The chain recombines TRBV28 with TRBJ1-5, with a weak D call TRBD1 (5 bases). The V end lost 6 bases, the J end lost 2 bases, and 14 bases lay between the germline ends. The germline gives CDR1 MDHEN, CDR2 SYDVKM. The CDR3 extends over 15 amino acids. The CDR3: CASRPGAWGNQPQHF. The CDR3 DNA follows: TGTGCCAGCAGACCCGGGGCATGGGGCAATCAGCCCCAGCATTTT.

This clone was seen a single time. V and J are TRBV6-4 and TRBJ2-2; 7 nucleotides agree with TRBD2. Germline CDR1 reads MRHNA; CDR2 reads SNTAGT. J lost 3 bases, V lost 3 bases, and 4 bases had no gene match. The CDR3 has 15 amino acids. The CDR3 sequence: CASSESGRDTGELFF. CDR3 DNA: TGTGCCAGCAGTGAATCAGGGAGGGACACCGGGGAGCTGTTTTTT.

J is TRBJ2-2 and V is TRBV28, with 8 bases matching TRBD1. V dropped 2 bases and J dropped 1; count of bases not matched to a gene: 3. The CDR3 is 16 amino acids. CDR1 and CDR2 (germline): MDHEN, SYDVKM. CDR3 residues: CASSLMGTGNTGELFF. CDR3 nucleotides: TGTGCCAGCAGTTTAATGGGGACAGGGAACACCGGGGAGCTGTTTTTT.

The chain has TRBV6-2 or TRBV6-3 and TRBJ1-3; D gene ambiguous. The germline V gene encodes CDR1 MNHEY and CDR2 SVGEGT. The ends were cut back, 0 bases at V and 0 bases at J, with 12 bases in the middle. CDR3 size: 17 residues. The chain's CDR3 is CASSYSRQGYSGNTIYF. DNA of the CDR3: TGTGCCAGCAGTTACTCGAGACAAGGTTACTCTGGAAACACCATATATTTT.

This clone was recorded only once. The junction and the germline gene differ at one end; a read error may be behind it. V gene TRBV27 combines with J gene TRBJ1-2; D is perhaps TRBD1 (6 bases). Germline V gene data show CDR1 as MNHEY and CDR2 as SMNVEV (reference sequence). The CDR3 sequence is 15 residues long. CDR3 sequence: CASSGGGKWDYGYTF. The CDR3 DNA reads as TGTGCCAGCAGTGGAGGGGGGAAGTGGGACTATGGCTACACCTTT.

The CDR3 DNA is TGTGCCAGTAGTAAAGGACTGAACTCCTACGAGCAGTACTTC. It is translated as CASSKGLNSYEQYF. The chain uses TRBV19 and TRBJ2-7; tentatively, D is TRBD2 (5 bases). V was shortened by 4 bases and J by 0 bases, with 10 bases between the two germline ends. The CDR3 runs 14 residues. The germline CDR1 and CDR2 sequences are LNHDA and SQIVND (reference sequence).

The chain combines TRBV6-2 or TRBV6-3 with TRBJ2-3; 14 bases map to TRBD2. CDR1 is MNHEY and CDR2 is SVGEGT in the germline V gene. V dropped 4 bases and J dropped 4; count of bases not matched to a gene: 4. The CDR3 has 16 residues. In DNA, the CDR3 is TGTGCCAGCAGTTGGGGACTAGCGGGGGTGGCAGATACGCAGTATTTT. It yields the protein CASSWGLAGVADTQYF.

The genes are TRBV27 and TRBJ2-2, with 10 bases aligning to TRBD2. Germline-derived CDR1 and CDR2 are MNHEY and SMNVEV (reference sequence). The CDR3 runs 22 residues. The ends lost 7 bases at V and 4 bases at J; junction bases unmatched: 27. As DNA, the CDR3 is TGTGCCAGCACCGTCGGTCCTAGCGGGAGTCGAACAAGGGGCAGAGCCACCGGGGAGCTGTTTTTT. This gives the protein CASTVGPSGSRTRGRATGELFF.

The rearrangement joins TRBV27 to TRBJ2-2, with 9 bases identical to TRBD2. Germline assignment: CDR1 MNHEY and CDR2 SMNVEV (reference sequence). The CDR3 has 17 residues. V was pared by 3 bases and J by 1 base, with 6 bases of the junction left unmatched. CDR3 protein: CASSFDAGGRNTGELFF. For the CDR3, the DNA is TGTGCCAGCAGTTTCGACGCGGGAGGGAGGAACACCGGGGAGCTGTTTTTT.

This clone appeared a few times. The chain couples TRBV27 to TRBJ2-7; 7 nucleotides align to TRBD2. Germline CDR1 is MNHEY and CDR2 is SMNVEV (reference sequence). The CDR3 covers 15 residues. The trim removed 2 bases at V and 3 bases at J, leaving 7 bases unmatched. The CDR3 DNA follows: TGTGCCAGCAGTTTAGGGACTACGCCTTTCTACGAGCAGTACTTC. This codes for CASSLGTTPFYEQYF.

This clone was recorded only once. The chain uses TRBV18 and TRBJ2-5; no definite D call. This CDR3 is built from 15 residues. V was clipped by 4 bases and J by 2 bases, with 14 bases between them. Germline CDR1 KGHSH, CDR2 LQKENI. Here the CDR3 DNA reads TGTGCCAGCTCACTGGTCGGCTCGCCGCAAGAGACCCAGTACTTC. Residues: CASSLVGSPQETQYF.

V and J are TRBV18 and TRBJ2-5, with 15 bases aligning to TRBD2. Unmatched junction bases numbered 7, after V lost 3 bases and J lost 5 bases. This CDR3 comprises 17 residues. Germline V gene sequence: CDR1 KGHSH, CDR2 LQKENI. The CDR3 DNA reads as TGTGCCAGCTCACCGCGGACTAGCGGGGGGGCCAGGGAGACCCAGTACTTC. This codes for CASSPRTSGGARETQYF.

V usage is TRBV12-3 or TRBV12-4 and J usage is TRBJ2-7, with no clear D. The CDR3 consists of 11 residues. V was shortened by 8 bases and J by 3 bases, with 8 bases between the two germline ends. CDR3 nucleotide sequence: TGTGCCAGCCGCGGAATCTACGAGCAGTACTTC. This codes for CASRGIYEQYF.

The rearrangement links TRBV11-2 to TRBJ1-5; D might be TRBD1 (5 bases). CDR1 is SGHAT and CDR2 is FQNNGV in the germline V gene. The CDR3 totals 15 residues. The V end lost 5 bases, the J end lost 3 bases, and 14 bases lay between the germline ends. This chain's CDR3 is CASSPAGILNQPQHF. CDR3 nucleotides: TGTGCCAGCAGCCCGGCAGGGATCCTCAATCAGCCCCAGCATTTT.

This chain joins TRBV11-2 and TRBJ1-4; tentative D call: TRBD1 (5 bases). V shed 5 bases and J shed 7 bases, with 14 bases lying between them. The germline V gene has CDR1 SGHAT and CDR2 FQNNGV. The CDR3 loop spans 14 amino acids. CDR3: CASSLHGGLEKLFF. As DNA, the CDR3 is TGTGCCAGCAGCCTCCACGGGGGTCTTGAAAAACTGTTTTTT.

The V and J genes are TRBV24-1 and TRBJ1-3; D remains unclear. The CDR3 has 13 residues. Germline V lookup: CDR1 KGHDR, CDR2 SFDVKD. V was clipped by 0 bases and J by 4 bases, with 3 bases between them. The CDR3 region is CATSDLKGNTIYF. CDR3 DNA sequence: TGTGCCACCAGTGATTTGAAGGGAAACACCATATATTTT.